This paragraph covers one T cell receptor (beta chain) sequence. Sequencing used immunoSEQ multiplex PCR; TCRdb keeps in-frame clones, though not all of them. The repertoire includes some 530,000 clones, approximately 90% of them detected once, and around 7.9% sits in the top ten. This CDR3 is 17 amino acids long. Germline lookup yields CDR1 SGDLS and CDR2 YYNGEE. Trimming took 1 base from V and 0 from J, leaving 14 bases between them. The data were taken from a study of blood T cell repertoires in COVID-19. V usage is TRBV9 and J usage is TRBJ2-1; no clear D gene. What was sequenced was PBMCs or T cells enriched from blood (not recorded which). The TCR originated in a woman in her fifties or sixties who had recovered from COVID-19. In DNA, the CDR3 is TGTGCCAGCAGCGTACCCCCTCTTTCGAGCTCCTACAATGAGCAGTTCTTC. Residues: CASSVPPLSSSYNEQFF. The entire variable domain, with the rest obtained from reference TRBV9 and TRBJ2-1, is as follows: DSGVTQTPKHLITATGQRVTLRCSPRSGDLSVYWYQQSLDQGLQFLIQYYNGEERAKGNILERFSAQQFPDLHSELNLSSLELGDSALYFCASSVPPLSSSYNEQFFGPGTRLTVL.